Each of the 5 T cell receptor beta chains below was sequenced from the same sample in a study of cytomegalovirus exposure and HLA in healthy donors. Assay: immunoSEQ multiplex PCR; the TCRdb copy retains only in-frame clones and omits some. This table has 65,000 to 80,000 clones, roughly 94% appearing once. Material for sequencing was PBMCs. The receptors stem from a woman younger than 30 in good health and CMV-seropositive.

The chain is built from TRBV29-1 and TRBJ1-2, with D perhaps TRBD1 (6 bases). The germline CDR1 and CDR2 sequences are SQVTM and ANQGSEA. The length of the CDR3 is 12 residues. The ends were cut back, 0 bases at V and 7 bases at J, with 9 bases in the middle. For the CDR3, the DNA is TGCAGCGTTGAAGAGGGGGCAAGTGGCTACACCTTC. Amino acids: CSVEEGASGYTF.

This clone was detected only once. V is TRBV7-8 and J is TRBJ2-5; D is possibly TRBD2 (6 bases). V gave up 0 bases and J gave up 5 bases, with 22 bases separating them. The CDR3 runs 18 residues. Germline V gene sequence: CDR1 SGHVS, CDR2 FQNEAQ. CDR3 nucleotides: TGTGCCAGCAGCTTAGCCAGCGCCCCGGGACTCGTCGGGGAGACCCAGTACTTC. As protein: CASSLASAPGLVGETQYF.

The chain recombines TRBV6-6 with TRBJ2-7, with D tentatively TRBD2 (5 bases). This CDR3 region has 11 residues. Trimming left V 6 bases short and J 6 bases short, with 9 bases between. Germline CDR1 reads MNHNY; CDR2 reads SVGAGI (reference sequence). CDR3 in DNA: TGTGCCAGCAGGAAAGAGGGCGAGCAGTACTTC. This translates into CASRKEGEQYF.

The genes are TRBV30 and TRBJ2-1, with 7 bases that match TRBD1. From germline, CDR1 is GTSNPN and CDR2 SVGIG (reference sequence). The CDR3 length is 18 residues. J lost 4 bases, V lost 2 bases, and 17 bases had no gene match. CDR3 bases: TGTGCCTGGAGTAAATTCCTCGGGACAGCAAAATCGTACAATGAGCAGTTCTTC. It translates to CAWSKFLGTAKSYNEQFF.

This chain uses TRBV5-1 with TRBJ1-2; perhaps TRBD1 as D (6 bases). The V end was cut by 4 bases, the J end by 3 bases, with 16 bases between. CDR1 is SGHRS, CDR2 YFSETQ, per germline. This CDR3 has 15 residues. The CDR3 DNA is TGCGCCAGCAGCCTAGGAGAGGGGGGGCACTATGGCTACACCTTC. This encodes CASSLGEGGHYGYTF.